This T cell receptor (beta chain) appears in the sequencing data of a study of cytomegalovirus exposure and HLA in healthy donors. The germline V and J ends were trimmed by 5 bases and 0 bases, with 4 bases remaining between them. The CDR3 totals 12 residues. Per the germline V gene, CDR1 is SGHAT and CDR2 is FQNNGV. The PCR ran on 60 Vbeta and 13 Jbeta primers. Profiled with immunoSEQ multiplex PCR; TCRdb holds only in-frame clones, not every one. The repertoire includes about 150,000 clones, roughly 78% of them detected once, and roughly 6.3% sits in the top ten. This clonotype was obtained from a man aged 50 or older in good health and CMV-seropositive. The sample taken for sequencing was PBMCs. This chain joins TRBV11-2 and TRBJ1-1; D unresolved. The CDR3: CASSVLNTEAFF. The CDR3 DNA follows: TGTGCCAGCAGCGTCTTGAACACTGAAGCTTTCTTT.